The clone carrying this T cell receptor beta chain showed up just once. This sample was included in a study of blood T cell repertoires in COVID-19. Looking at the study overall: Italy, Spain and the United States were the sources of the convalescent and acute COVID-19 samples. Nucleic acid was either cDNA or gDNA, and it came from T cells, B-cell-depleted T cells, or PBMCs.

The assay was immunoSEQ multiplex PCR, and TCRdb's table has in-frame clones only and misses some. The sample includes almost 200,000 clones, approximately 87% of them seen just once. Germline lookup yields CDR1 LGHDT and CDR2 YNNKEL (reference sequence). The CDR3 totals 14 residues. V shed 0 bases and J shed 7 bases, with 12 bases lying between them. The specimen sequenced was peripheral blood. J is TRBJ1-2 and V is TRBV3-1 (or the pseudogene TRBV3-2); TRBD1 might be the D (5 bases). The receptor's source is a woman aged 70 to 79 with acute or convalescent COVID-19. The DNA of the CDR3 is TGTGCCAGCAGCCAAGATCGGTCCAGGGTTGGCTACACCTTC. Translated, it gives CASSQDRSRVGYTF.